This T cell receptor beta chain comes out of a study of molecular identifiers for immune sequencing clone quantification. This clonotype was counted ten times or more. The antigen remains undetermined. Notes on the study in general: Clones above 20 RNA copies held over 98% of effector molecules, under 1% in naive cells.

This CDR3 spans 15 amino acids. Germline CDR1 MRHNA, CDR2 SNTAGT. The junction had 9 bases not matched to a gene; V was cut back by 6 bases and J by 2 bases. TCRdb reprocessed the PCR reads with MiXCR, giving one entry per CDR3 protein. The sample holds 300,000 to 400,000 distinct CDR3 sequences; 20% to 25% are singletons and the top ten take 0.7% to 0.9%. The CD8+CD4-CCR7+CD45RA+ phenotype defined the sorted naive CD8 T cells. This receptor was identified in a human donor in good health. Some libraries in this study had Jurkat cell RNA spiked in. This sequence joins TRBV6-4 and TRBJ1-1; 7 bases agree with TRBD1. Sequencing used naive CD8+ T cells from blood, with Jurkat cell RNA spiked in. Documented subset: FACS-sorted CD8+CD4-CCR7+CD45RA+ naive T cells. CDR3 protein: CASSNTQGPNTEAFF. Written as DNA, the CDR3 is TGTGCCAGCAGCAATACACAGGGGCCTAACACTGAAGCTTTCTTT.